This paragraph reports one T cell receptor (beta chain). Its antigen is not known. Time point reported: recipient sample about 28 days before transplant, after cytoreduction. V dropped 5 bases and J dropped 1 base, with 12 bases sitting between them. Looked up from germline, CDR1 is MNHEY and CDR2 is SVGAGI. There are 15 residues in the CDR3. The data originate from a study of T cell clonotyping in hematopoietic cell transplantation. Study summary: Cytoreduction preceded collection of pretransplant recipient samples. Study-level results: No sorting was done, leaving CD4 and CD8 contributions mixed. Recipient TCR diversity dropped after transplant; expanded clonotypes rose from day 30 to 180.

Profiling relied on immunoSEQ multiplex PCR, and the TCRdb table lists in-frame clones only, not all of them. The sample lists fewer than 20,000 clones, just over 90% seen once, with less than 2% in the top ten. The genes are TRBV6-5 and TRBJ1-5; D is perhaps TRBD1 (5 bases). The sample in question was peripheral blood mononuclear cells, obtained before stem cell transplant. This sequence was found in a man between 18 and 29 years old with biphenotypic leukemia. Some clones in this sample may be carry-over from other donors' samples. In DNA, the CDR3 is TGTGCCAGCAGTCCCGTCGACAGAAGCAATCAGCCCCAGCATTTT. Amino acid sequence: CASSPVDRSNQPQHF.